The 27 T cell receptor beta chains reported below all come from one sample, sequenced in a study of blood T cells in healthy people across ages. Using a J-beta primer mix together with a sample-barcoded 5' primer, a second PCR was run for about 6 to 11 cycles. Via MiXCR, TCRdb re-called the 5' RACE reads, giving one row per CDR3 protein. This table holds some 1.4 million distinct CDR3 sequences, around 42% found once. Material for sequencing was blood. These receptors were taken from a woman between 18 and 30 years old in good health.

This chain uses TRBV5-1 with TRBJ1-4; D possibly corresponds to TRBD1 (5 bases). This CDR3 contains 18 residues. Germline values: CDR1 SGHRS, CDR2 YFSETQ. Trimming left V 4 bases short and J 2 bases short, with 21 bases between. CDR3 residues: CASSPLQGRGPTNEKLFF. The CDR3 DNA reads TGCGCCAGCAGCCCCCTGCAAGGTAGGGGCCCGACTAATGAAAAACTGTTTTTT. Looking up the rest from reference TRBV5-1 and TRBJ1-4 gives the full variable domain: KAGVTQTPRYLIKTRGQQVTLSCSPISGHRSVSWYQQTPGQGLQFLFEYFSETQRNKGNFPGRFSGRQFSNSRSEMNVSTLELGDSALYLCASSPLQGRGPTNEKLFFGSGTQLSVL.

This chain uses TRBV5-1 with TRBJ2-4; 7 nucleotides align to TRBD1. CDR1 and CDR2 (germline): SGHRS, YFSETQ. There are 17 residues in the CDR3. Losses at the gene ends were 5 bases for V and 1 base for J; bases not matched to a gene: 12. As DNA, the CDR3 is TGCGCCAGCAGACGGGACAGCGACAAAGTGGCCAAAAACATTCAGTACTTC. It is translated as CASRRDSDKVAKNIQYF.

This clonotype appeared a few times. V usage is TRBV12-3 or TRBV12-4 and J usage is TRBJ2-7; D remains ambiguous. This CDR3 is built from 13 residues. The V and J ends lost 2 bases and 5 bases respectively, with 10 bases between them. The CDR3 loop is CASSLPPADEQYF. CDR3 nucleotide sequence: TGTGCCAGCAGTTTACCCCCCGCGGACGAGCAGTACTTC.

In its sample, this clonotype was seen once. A much larger clone lies a single base off, so this may be a read error. The chain combines TRBV20-1 with TRBJ2-7; 9 nucleotides match TRBD2. The V gene's germline CDR1 is DFQATT and CDR2 SNEGSKA (reference sequence). The CDR3 sequence is 13 residues long. DNA for the CDR3: TGCGGTGCTAGAGGGACTAGCCCCTACGAGCAGTACTTC. Protein: CGARGTSPYEQYF.

This clonotype has just a few counts. The rearrangement joins TRBV7-9 to TRBJ2-1; 9 nucleotides line up with TRBD2. Germline loops: CDR1 SEHNR, CDR2 FQNEAQ (reference sequence). V was pared by 1 base and J by 8 bases, with 0 bases of the junction left unmatched. The CDR3 runs to 13 residues. The CDR3 coding sequence is TGTGCCAGCAGCTTAGGACTAGCGGATGAGCAGTTCTTC. Translation gives CASSLGLADEQFF.

The chain has TRBV5-1 and TRBJ1-6, with D perhaps matching TRBD1 (5 bases). The CDR3 extends over 17 amino acids. Germline values: CDR1 SGHRS, CDR2 YFSETQ. V shed 0 bases and J shed 5 bases, with 15 bases lying between them. The CDR3 DNA sequence: TGCGCCAGCAGCTTGGTAGGGACGTCAAGGGATAATTCACCCCTCCACTTT. This sequence encodes CASSLVGTSRDNSPLHF.

A few counts support this clonotype. This chain connects TRBV24-1 to TRBJ1-2; possibly TRBD1 for D (6 bases). CDR3 size: 14 residues. CDR1 and CDR2 from the germline V gene are KGHDR and SFDVKD. V was trimmed by 4 bases and J by 1 base, leaving 9 bases between them. DNA for the CDR3: TGTGCCACCAGTGACAGGGGTTTTAACTATGGCTACACCTTC. Its protein product is CATSDRGFNYGYTF.

The V gene is TRBV20-1, the J gene TRBJ2-5; D may be TRBD1 or TRBD2 (5 bases each). CDR1 DFQATT and CDR2 SNEGSKA come from the germline V gene (reference sequence). Trimming stripped 2 bases from V and 11 bases from J, with 18 bases between. The CDR3 is 13 residues long. In nucleotides, the CDR3 is TGCAGTGCTAGAACCCGGGACCGCACCCAGCAGTACTTC. Residues: CSARTRDRTQQYF.

J is TRBJ2-3 and V is TRBV6-6; 9 nucleotides align to TRBD2. The CDR3 length is 16 residues. The germline V gene encodes CDR1 MNHNY and CDR2 SVGAGI (reference sequence). Trimming at V came to 4 bases and at J to 2 bases, leaving 7 bases not matched to a gene. The CDR3, as DNA: TGTGCCAGCAGTTGCGTGGGCGGGGGGGCCACAGATACGCAGTATTTT. Amino acid sequence: CASSCVGGGATDTQYF.

This clonotype was seen more than once but under ten times. The chain joins TRBV6-2 or TRBV6-3 to TRBJ2-5; D is unresolved. The CDR3 extends over 17 amino acids. CDR1 is MNHEY, CDR2 SVGEGT, per germline. Deletions cut 0 bases from V and 3 bases from J, with 17 bases between. CDR3 in amino acids: CASSYSTDASSKETQYF. For the CDR3, the DNA is TGTGCCAGCAGTTACTCGACTGATGCGTCATCAAAAGAGACCCAGTACTTC.

This clonotype was detected a few times. The genes are TRBV4-1 and TRBJ2-5; D is tentatively TRBD1 or TRBD2 (5 bases each). Looked up from germline, CDR1 is MGHRA and CDR2 is YSYEKL. The CDR3 has 15 residues. The germline V and J ends were trimmed by 4 bases and 2 bases, with 14 bases remaining between them. Here the CDR3 reads CASSLQSGTQETQYF. CDR3 coding DNA: TGCGCCAGCAGCCTTCAGTCTGGGACGCAAGAGACCCAGTACTTC.

J is TRBJ2-1 and V is TRBV5-5, with D perhaps TRBD2 (6 bases). This CDR3 is 17 amino acids long. The V gene lost 2 bases and the J gene lost 8 bases, with 23 bases spanning the gap. CDR1 is SGHKS, CDR2 YYEKEE, per germline (reference sequence). The CDR3 sequence is CASSLIGETRNGHEQFF. As DNA, the CDR3 is TGTGCCAGCAGCTTAATTGGCGAGACTAGGAATGGGCATGAGCAGTTCTTC. The full variable domain, in which reference TRBV5-5 and TRBJ2-1 provide the parts outside the CDR3, is DAGVTQSPTHLIKTRGQQVTLRCSPISGHKSVSWYQQVLGQGPQFIFQYYEKEERGRGNFPDRFSARQFPNYSSELNVNALLLGDSALYLCASSLIGETRNGHEQFFGPGTRLTVL.

This CDR3 reads CASSLREGTSFRNEQYF. The CDR3 DNA is TGTGCCAGCAGTCTCCGCGAAGGGACGTCCTTTCGCAACGAGCAGTACTTC. This sequence joins TRBV6-6 and TRBJ2-7, with D tentatively TRBD1 or TRBD2 (5 bases each). Trimming took 5 bases from V and 5 from J, leaving 25 bases between them. The germline gives CDR1 MNHNY, CDR2 SVGAGI (reference sequence). CDR3 length equals 17 residues.

The chain recombines TRBV25-1 with TRBJ1-4; D ambiguous. CDR1 is MGHDK and CDR2 is SYGVNS in the germline V gene. The V end was cut by 1 base, the J end by 11 bases, with 11 bases between. CDR3 length: 13 amino acids. CDR3: CASSESGLDKLFF. CDR3 nucleotide sequence: TGTGCCAGCAGTGAATCAGGCCTCGATAAACTGTTTTTT. Full variable domain (rest looked up from reference TRBV25-1 and TRBJ1-4): EADIYQTPRYLVIGTGKKITLECSQTMGHDKMYWYQQDPGMELHLIHYSYGVNSTEKGDLSSESTVSRIRTEHFPLTLESARPSHTSQYLCASSESGLDKLFFGSGTQLSVL.

This chain connects TRBV10-2 to TRBJ2-5, with a weak D call TRBD2 (6 bases). The germline CDR1 and CDR2 sequences are WSHSY and SAAADI. This CDR3 is built from 12 residues. V was trimmed by 8 bases and J by 1 base, leaving 8 bases between them. The CDR3 coding sequence is TGCGCCAGCCAGCGGGTCCAAGAGACCCAGTACTTC. Translating gives CASQRVQETQYF.

The J gene is TRBJ2-7, the V gene TRBV7-9; 8 positions agree with TRBD2. CDR3 length: 17 amino acids. CDR1 and CDR2 from the germline V gene are SEHNR and FQNEAQ (reference sequence). The V gene end was trimmed by 1 base and the J gene end by 2 bases; junction bases not matched to a gene: 10. The CDR3, as DNA: TGTGCCAGCAGCTTAGTGATGACTAGCGCCCTCCCCTACGAGCAGTACTTC. Its translation: CASSLVMTSALPYEQYF. The full variable domain, in which reference TRBV7-9 and TRBJ2-7 provide the parts outside the CDR3, is DTGVSQNPRHKITKRGQNVTFRCDPISEHNRLYWYRQTLGQGPEFLTYFQNEAQLEKSRLLSDRFSAERPKGSFSTLEIQRTEQGDSAMYLCASSLVMTSALPYEQYFGPGTRLTVT.

J is TRBJ1-5 and V is TRBV25-1, with a weak D call TRBD1 (5 bases). Between the trimmed V and J ends, which lost 2 bases and 2 bases, there was a span of 13 bases. There are 16 residues in the CDR3. Germline values: CDR1 MGHDK, CDR2 SYGVNS. The CDR3 coding sequence is TGTGCCAGCAGTGAAGGGGGGGGGTTTGGCAATCAGCCCCAGCATTTT. Translating gives CASSEGGGFGNQPQHF.

The genes are TRBV20-1 and TRBJ1-1, with D unclear. The germline V and J ends were trimmed by 3 bases and 2 bases, with 10 bases remaining between them. The germline CDR1 and CDR2 sequences are DFQATT and SNEGSKA (reference sequence). This CDR3 region has 13 residues. CDR3 protein: CSASRALNTEAFF. The CDR3 DNA sequence: TGCAGTGCTAGTCGGGCGCTCAACACTGAAGCTTTCTTT.

This clonotype occurred a few times. The rearrangement joins TRBV10-1 to TRBJ2-1; D gene uncertain. From germline, CDR1 is WNHNN and CDR2 SYGVQD (reference sequence). The CDR3 is 14 residues long. Trimming shortened V by 6 bases and J by 5 bases, and 14 bases separated the two germline ends. The CDR3 loop reads CASRRSLNDNEQFF. CDR3 DNA: TGCGCCAGCAGGCGTAGTCTCAATGACAATGAGCAGTTCTTC.

The genes are TRBV20-1 and TRBJ2-1; TRBD2 matches at 8 bases. V lost 1 base and J lost 7; bases outside the gene matches: 9. The germline gives CDR1 DFQATT, CDR2 SNEGSKA (reference sequence). The CDR3 covers 15 residues. The CDR3 sequence is CSARGPGLERNEQFF. The CDR3 bases are TGCAGTGCTAGAGGCCCGGGACTAGAAAGGAATGAGCAGTTCTTC.

Worth noting for this clonotype: A much bigger clone sits one base away, suggesting this may be a read error. The chain joins TRBV4-1 to TRBJ2-7; D unclear. The CDR3 is 13 residues long. Germline loops: CDR1 MGHRA, CDR2 YSYEKL. V was clipped by 0 bases and J by 7 bases, with 10 bases between them. The CDR3 bases are TGCGCCAGCAGCCAAGAATCACCCAATGAGCAGTACTTC. It codes for CASSQESPNEQYF.

This chain joins TRBV4-1 and TRBJ1-2; D not certain. CDR3 length: 13 amino acids. The V gene's germline CDR1 is MGHRA and CDR2 YSYEKL. V was clipped by 1 base and J by 4 bases, with 7 bases between them. The CDR3 DNA reads TGCGCCAGCAGCCAAGTTTACTCCTATGGCTACACCTTC. Protein sequence: CASSQVYSYGYTF.

The chain couples TRBV7-8 to TRBJ2-1; TRBD1 aligns across 7 bases. The CDR3 is 14 residues long. V lost 0 bases and J lost 9; bases outside the gene matches: 5. Germline lookup yields CDR1 SGHVS and CDR2 FQNEAQ. For the CDR3, the DNA is TGTGCCAGCAGCTTAGCCTACCCAGGGGGTGAGCAGTTCTTC. Encoded protein: CASSLAYPGGEQFF.

Only one count was recorded for this clonotype. The J gene is TRBJ2-5, the V gene TRBV7-2; 11 nucleotides match TRBD2. The length of the CDR3 is 17 residues. The germline V gene has CDR1 SGHTA and CDR2 FQGNSA. The V gene end was trimmed by 5 bases and the J gene end by 11 bases; junction bases not matched to a gene: 19. The CDR3, as DNA: TGTGCCAGCAGCCCCCCTGCCGGGACTAGCGGAGACAATGAGCAGTACTTC. This encodes CASSPPAGTSGDNEQYF.

This clonotype was counted a few times. The chain carries TRBV20-1 and TRBJ2-1; 11 bases are a match to TRBD1. The V gene's germline CDR1 is DFQATT and CDR2 SNEGSKA (reference sequence). The V gene end was trimmed by 3 bases and the J gene end by 6 bases; junction bases not matched to a gene: 7. This CDR3 has 15 amino acids. The CDR3 sequence: CSASTGQGAGNEQFF. In DNA, the CDR3 is TGCAGTGCTAGTACCGGACAGGGGGCCGGCAATGAGCAGTTCTTC.

Only a few counts were recorded for this clonotype. This chain uses TRBV4-1 with TRBJ2-3; the match to TRBD2 covers 15 bases. Germline V gives CDR1 MGHRA, CDR2 YSYEKL. CDR3 length: 19 residues. The J segment lost 1 base and the V segment lost 4 bases, leaving 9 bases of the junction unmatched. CDR3 in amino acids: CASSPPGTSGRPRTDTQYF. The CDR3 DNA follows: TGCGCCAGCAGCCCGCCCGGGACTAGCGGGAGGCCTCGCACAGATACGCAGTATTTT.

This clonotype came up once. This chain joins TRBV20-1 and TRBJ2-1; 12 nucleotides agree with TRBD2. Germline V gives CDR1 DFQATT, CDR2 SNEGSKA (reference sequence). The CDR3 is 17 amino acids. The ends lost 1 base at V and 5 bases at J; junction bases unmatched: 9. This CDR3 is CSARGQRLAGDHNEQFF. CDR3 coding DNA: TGCAGTGCTAGAGGACAAAGACTAGCGGGGGACCACAATGAGCAGTTCTTC.